A single sample is the source of the 17 T cell receptor beta chains below, sequenced in a study of blood T cells in healthy people across ages. A second PCR, run for 7 to 11 cycles, used a sample-barcoded 5' primer plus a J-beta primer mix. TCRdb used MiXCR to reprocess the 5' RACE reads, holding one entry per CDR3 protein. The table lists about 1.4 million distinct CDR3 sequences, approximately 60% of them singletons. Material for sequencing was blood. These receptor sequences come from a man in his late teens or twenties in good health.

This clonotype was seen just once. A read error may explain this, as a much larger clone is one base away. The rearrangement links TRBV20-1 to TRBJ2-7; D may be TRBD1 (5 bases). Trimming took 6 bases from V and 1 from J, leaving 19 bases between them. Germline-derived CDR1 and CDR2 are DFQATT and SNEGSKA (reference sequence). This CDR3 has 15 residues. The CDR3 DNA follows: TGCAGTGCACTTAACGACTGGGGCCCTTCCTACGAGCAGTACTTC. Its translation: CSALNDWGPSYEQYF.

The chain employs TRBV10-3 and TRBJ2-3; D not certain. Germline V gene sequence: CDR1 ENHRY, CDR2 SYGVKD. The CDR3 has 15 amino acids. The V gene lost 3 bases and the J gene lost 3 bases, with 13 bases spanning the gap. The CDR3: CAISDRYRSTDTQYF. The DNA for the CDR3 is TGTGCCATCAGTGACAGGTATCGGAGTACAGATACGCAGTATTTT.

This clonotype was observed a handful of times. This chain uses TRBV12-3 or TRBV12-4 with TRBJ2-1; 7 nucleotides align to TRBD2. V dropped 6 bases and J dropped 9; count of bases not matched to a gene: 17. The CDR3 length is 16 residues. CDR3 sequence (DNA): TGTGCCAGCAGGTCTTCAATGGCGGGGGTAATCGGTGAGCAGTTCTTC. This gives the protein CASRSSMAGVIGEQFF.

The V gene is TRBV12-3 or TRBV12-4, the J gene TRBJ1-2; D is unclear. Deletions cut 7 bases from V and 7 bases from J, with 16 bases between. CDR3 length: 13 amino acids. CDR3 nucleotides: TGTGCCAGCACCGTGCGGGGAGATAGTGGCTACACCTTC. Residues: CASTVRGDSGYTF.

This clonotype was found a few times. J is TRBJ2-5 and V is TRBV29-1; 10 bases are a match to TRBD1. The germline gives CDR1 SQVTM, CDR2 ANQGSEA. The V and J ends lost 3 bases and 6 bases, in that order; junction bases with no gene match: 10. There are 15 residues in the CDR3. The CDR3 reads CSVERWDRGKKTQYF. CDR3 in DNA: TGCAGCGTTGAGAGGTGGGACAGGGGAAAAAAGACCCAGTACTTC.

The V call is TRBV5-1, the J call TRBJ1-1; 8 bases map to TRBD1. The germline gives CDR1 SGHRS, CDR2 YFSETQ. With V trimmed by 4 bases and J by 1 base, 6 bases remained unmatched. The CDR3 length is 15 residues. The CDR3 reads CASSTTGASNTEAFF. For the CDR3, the DNA is TGCGCCAGCAGCACGACAGGGGCGTCGAACACTGAAGCTTTCTTT.

The chain joins TRBV4-2 to TRBJ1-1, with a tentative D call TRBD1 (5 bases). The CDR3 consists of 12 residues. V shed 3 bases and J shed 7 bases, with 9 bases lying between them. Germline lookup yields CDR1 LGHNA and CDR2 YNFKEQ. DNA of the CDR3: TGTGCCAGCAGCCAGGGGGGAGATGAAGCTTTCTTT. Translation: CASSQGGDEAFF.

The V gene is TRBV7-9, the J gene TRBJ2-3, with D maybe TRBD2 (5 bases). Looked up from germline, CDR1 is SEHNR and CDR2 is FQNEAQ (reference sequence). Trimming removed 1 base at V and 4 bases at J, with 12 bases between. CDR3 length: 15 amino acids. The CDR3 reads CASSLVVGVSDTQYF. CDR3 DNA: TGTGCCAGCAGCTTAGTGGTGGGAGTGTCAGATACGCAGTATTTT.

In its sample, this clonotype was seen a few times. V and J are TRBV6-5 and TRBJ2-1; 7 positions agree with TRBD2. Germline CDR1 reads MNHEY; CDR2 reads SVGAGI. Trimming at V came to 6 bases and at J to 7 bases, leaving 9 bases not matched to a gene. The CDR3 spans 14 residues. CDR3 region: CASSSRLAVNEQFF. In DNA, the CDR3 is TGTGCCAGCAGCAGTCGACTAGCTGTGAATGAGCAGTTCTTC.

This chain links TRBV20-1 with TRBJ1-2, with D unclear. The CDR3 is made up of 13 amino acids. The germline gives CDR1 DFQATT, CDR2 SNEGSKA (reference sequence). Between the trimmed V and J ends, which lost 1 base and 3 bases, there was a span of 9 bases. In nucleotides, the CDR3 is TGCAGTGCTAGAGGGGCGGATGACTATGGCTACACCTTC. This translates into CSARGADDYGYTF.

J is TRBJ2-5 and V is TRBV7-9, with 9 positions matching TRBD2. The CDR3 has 13 residues. Looked up from germline, CDR1 is SEHNR and CDR2 is FQNEAQ (reference sequence). V lost 8 bases, J lost 9 bases, and 10 bases stayed unmatched. The CDR3 is CASGELAGESQYF. CDR3 sequence (DNA): TGTGCCAGCGGCGAATTAGCGGGAGAATCCCAGTACTTC. Full variable domain (outside the CDR3, taken from reference TRBV7-9 and TRBJ2-5): DTGVSQNPRHKITKRGQNVTFRCDPISEHNRLYWYRQTLGQGPEFLTYFQNEAQLEKSRLLSDRFSAERPKGSFSTLEIQRTEQGDSAMYLCASGELAGESQYFGPGTRLLVL.

The chain recombines TRBV5-1 with TRBJ2-7, with D maybe TRBD1 (5 bases). CDR1 SGHRS and CDR2 YFSETQ come from the germline V gene. This CDR3 is built from 13 residues. V was trimmed by 3 bases and J by 2 bases, leaving 9 bases between them. The CDR3 region has the DNA TGCGCCAGCAGCTACGGACACGCCTACGAGCAGTACTTC. This translates into CASSYGHAYEQYF.

There are a few counts of this clonotype. The chain joins TRBV10-3 to TRBJ2-1, with 8 bases that match TRBD2. CDR1 is ENHRY, CDR2 SYGVKD, per germline. J lost 10 bases, V lost 10 bases, and 18 bases had no gene match. This CDR3 has 15 amino acids. This CDR3 reads CATGWSGGSVWEQFF. CDR3 DNA: TGTGCCACCGGGTGGAGCGGGGGATCAGTGTGGGAGCAGTTCTTC.

The gene calls are TRBV7-6 and TRBJ2-5; possible D gene TRBD2, 5 bases. The CDR3 extends over 14 amino acids. Germline V lookup: CDR1 SGHVS, CDR2 FNYEAQ. V gave up 8 bases and J gave up 5 bases, with 18 bases separating them. The CDR3 loop reads CASRAPSFGETQYF. The CDR3 DNA reads as TGTGCCAGCCGCGCGCCTAGCTTTGGGGAGACCCAGTACTTC.

This clonotype has a count of ten or more. V is TRBV20-1 and J is TRBJ2-3; no clear D. CDR1 and CDR2 from the germline V gene are DFQATT and SNEGSKA (reference sequence). V dropped 0 bases and J dropped 2 bases, with 9 bases sitting between them. The CDR3 consists of 14 residues. In DNA form, the CDR3 reads TGCAGTGCTAGAGATCAAGCCTACACAGATACGCAGTATTTT. Translated: CSARDQAYTDTQYF.

This clonotype has a handful of counts. V is TRBV12-3 or TRBV12-4 and J is TRBJ2-1; D is unclear. The CDR3 totals 13 residues. The V and J ends lost 3 bases and 5 bases respectively, with 8 bases between them. The CDR3, as DNA: TGTGCCAGCAGTTTCATCCCGAACAATGAGCAGTTCTTC. It is translated as CASSFIPNNEQFF.

The table lists this clonotype with a count of one. The rearrangement joins TRBV11-3 to TRBJ2-3; TRBD2 might be the D (5 bases). The CDR3 consists of 13 residues. V lost 4 bases and J lost 6, with 11 bases in between. Germline V gives CDR1 SGHNT, CDR2 YENEEA. CDR3 protein: CASSSFERDTQYF. In DNA form, the CDR3 reads TGTGCCAGCAGCTCATTTGAGCGGGATACGCAGTATTTT.